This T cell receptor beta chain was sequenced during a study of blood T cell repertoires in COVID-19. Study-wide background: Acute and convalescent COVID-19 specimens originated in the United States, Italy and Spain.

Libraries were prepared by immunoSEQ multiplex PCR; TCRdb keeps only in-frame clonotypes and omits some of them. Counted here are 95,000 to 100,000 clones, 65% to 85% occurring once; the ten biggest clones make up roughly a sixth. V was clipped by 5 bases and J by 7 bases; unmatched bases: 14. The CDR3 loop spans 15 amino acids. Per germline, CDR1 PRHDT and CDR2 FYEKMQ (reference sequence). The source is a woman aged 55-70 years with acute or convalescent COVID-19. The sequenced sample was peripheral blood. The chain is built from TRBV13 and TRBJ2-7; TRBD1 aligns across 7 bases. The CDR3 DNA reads TGTGCCAGCAGCACGAGACAGGGACCGATCCGGGAGCAGTACTTC. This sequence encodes CASSTRQGPIREQYF.